These 16 T cell receptor beta chains came from one sample sequenced in a study of cytomegalovirus exposure and HLA in healthy donors. PCR amplification relied on 60 Vbeta primers (plus 13 Jbeta primers). Only in-frame clones appear in the TCRdb table, and some are missing; sequencing was by immunoSEQ multiplex PCR. The sample has approximately 220,000 clones, 82% seen once; the top ten hold approximately 6.5%. The sample was PBMCs. The receptors here all came from a man in his forties in good health and CMV-seropositive.

This clone occurred a few times. The J gene is TRBJ1-1, the V gene TRBV7-6, with 7 bases lining up with TRBD1. Germline V gives CDR1 SGHVS, CDR2 FNYEAQ. This CDR3 region has 15 residues. V lost 4 bases to trimming and J lost 4 bases; unmatched junction nucleotides: 9. CDR3 in DNA: TGTGCCAGCAGCTCGGAGGGGGCGCAGGGCACTGAAGCTTTCTTT. This sequence encodes CASSSEGAQGTEAFF.

The chain links TRBV2 to TRBJ1-1, with TRBD1 identical over 9 bases. The junction had 11 bases not matched to a gene; V was cut back by 4 bases and J by 8 bases. CDR3 size: 15 residues. Germline assignment: CDR1 SNHLY and CDR2 FYNNEI. CDR3 loop: CASSAGTGRKTEAFF. For the CDR3, the DNA is TGTGCCAGCAGTGCCGGGACAGGGAGGAAAACCGAAGCTTTCTTT.

This chain links TRBV23-1 with TRBJ1-4; a weak D match, TRBD1 (6 bases). TRBV23-1 is classed as an ORF, of uncertain function. This CDR3 has 16 amino acids. The V end lost 7 bases, the J end lost 1 base, and 16 bases lay between the germline ends. CDR3 in DNA: TGCGCCAGCACCCGAGGGGGGGTTGGAACTAATGAAAAACTGTTTTTT. As protein: CASTRGGVGTNEKLFF.

The chain links TRBV30 to TRBJ2-3; D perhaps matches TRBD2 (6 bases). The CDR3 is made up of 16 amino acids. The germline V and J ends were trimmed by 0 bases and 7 bases, with 20 bases remaining between them. Germline loops: CDR1 GTSNPN, CDR2 SVGIG (reference sequence). The CDR3 coding sequence is TGTGCCTGGAGTGTACGGGACGGGGGTTATGGTAATACGCAGTATTTT. It yields the protein CAWSVRDGGYGNTQYF.

This chain connects TRBV30 to TRBJ2-7; D possibly corresponds to TRBD2 (6 bases). The CDR3 consists of 13 residues. Germline CDR1 is GTSNPN and CDR2 is SVGIG (reference sequence). The ends were cut back, 4 bases at V and 7 bases at J, with 17 bases in the middle. The CDR3 DNA sequence: TGTGCCTGGACCAAACAAGGCGCGGGGGAGCAGTACGTC. Encoded protein: CAWTKQGAGEQYV.

The V and J genes are TRBV11-1 and TRBJ1-2, with D possibly matching TRBD1 (5 bases). Germline V lookup: CDR1 SGHAT, CDR2 FQDESV (reference sequence). The germline V and J ends were trimmed by 5 bases and 8 bases, with 27 bases remaining between them. The CDR3 is 17 residues long. Here the CDR3 reads CASSLPDTEIATGGYTF. Here the CDR3 DNA reads TGTGCCAGCAGCCTCCCGGACACTGAAATAGCAACAGGCGGCTACACCTTC.

The J gene is TRBJ1-1, the V gene TRBV4-2; 7 nucleotides agree with TRBD1. CDR3 length: 14 amino acids. Germline CDR1 LGHNA, CDR2 YNFKEQ. V shed 6 bases, J shed 0 bases, and the junction held 4 bases outside the gene matches. The CDR3 loop reads CASSPGQMNTEAFF. Here the CDR3 DNA reads TGTGCCAGCAGTCCGGGACAGATGAACACTGAAGCTTTCTTT.

The genes are TRBV7-9 and TRBJ2-3; D unclear. V was trimmed by 3 bases and J by 1 base, leaving 8 bases between them. Germline V lookup: CDR1 SEHNR, CDR2 FQNEAQ (reference sequence). The CDR3 spans 14 residues. The CDR3 region has the DNA TGTGCCAGCAGCTTCGGGTTCGGCACAGATACGCAGTATTTT. It codes for CASSFGFGTDTQYF.

This clone has only a few counts. The rearrangement links TRBV2 to TRBJ1-6; D may be TRBD1 (6 bases). CDR3 size: 14 residues. Germline CDR1 SNHLY, CDR2 FYNNEI. Trimming took 6 bases from V and 7 from J, leaving 13 bases between them. This CDR3 reads CASSVLQGNSPLHF. The CDR3 coding sequence is TGTGCCAGCAGCGTTTTACAGGGAAATTCACCCCTCCACTTT. The full variable domain, completed using reference TRBV2 and TRBJ1-6, is EPEVTQTPSHQVTQMGQEVILRCVPISNHLYFYWYRQILGQKVEFLVSFYNNEISEKSEIFDDQFSVERPDGSNFTLKIRSTKLEDSAMYFCASSVLQGNSPLHFGNGTRLTVT.

V and J are TRBV28 and TRBJ2-3; 10 bases align to TRBD2. V lost 3 bases to trimming and J lost 6 bases; unmatched junction nucleotides: 3. CDR1 is MDHEN, CDR2 SYDVKM, per germline. This CDR3 contains 14 residues. DNA of the CDR3: TGTGCCAGCAGTTTTACTAGCGGGGTCGATACGCAGTATTTT. Amino acid sequence: CASSFTSGVDTQYF.

The V gene is TRBV6-4, the J gene TRBJ1-1; D call uncertain. The CDR3 runs to 14 residues. V lost 5 bases to trimming and J lost 3 bases, with 13 bases between them. From germline, CDR1 is MRHNA and CDR2 SNTAGT. The DNA of the CDR3 is TGTGCCAGCAGTCTTACAGCGAGGGACACTGAAGCTTTCTTT. Translated: CASSLTARDTEAFF.

The chain carries TRBV9 and TRBJ2-3, with unresolved D. The CDR3 is 14 residues long. Germline CDR1 reads SGDLS; CDR2 reads YYNGEE. V was cut by 2 bases and J by 2 bases, with 9 bases left in between. The CDR3 reads CASSVNTPTDTQYF. In DNA form, the CDR3 reads TGTGCCAGCAGCGTTAACACCCCCACAGATACGCAGTATTTT.

The V gene is TRBV11-2, the J gene TRBJ2-5, with D hard to call. CDR3 length equals 13 residues. V shed 5 bases and J shed 1 base, with 8 bases lying between them. CDR1 and CDR2 from the germline V gene are SGHAT and FQNNGV. For the CDR3, the DNA is TGTGCCAGCAGCCCCTGGAGCCAAGAGACCCAGTACTTC. Its translation: CASSPWSQETQYF.

The rearrangement uses TRBV27 and TRBJ2-1; 13 nucleotides align to TRBD2. There are 17 residues in the CDR3. V shed 6 bases, J shed 2 bases, and the junction held 7 bases outside the gene matches. Per germline, CDR1 MNHEY and CDR2 SMNVEV (reference sequence). CDR3 region: CASSETSGRIPYNEQFF. The CDR3 DNA sequence: TGTGCCAGCAGCGAGACTAGCGGGAGGATTCCCTACAATGAGCAGTTCTTC.

CDR3 in DNA: TGTGCCAGCAGCGTACGACTGATGACTAGCTCGACGGGTGGAGATACGCAGTATTTT. It codes for CASSVRLMTSSTGGDTQYF. The V and J genes are TRBV9 and TRBJ2-3; TRBD2 agrees at 7 bases. This CDR3 contains 19 residues. Germline CDR1 reads SGDLS; CDR2 reads YYNGEE. V lost 1 base, J lost 5 bases, and 19 bases stayed unmatched.

The chain has TRBV7-9 and TRBJ2-3, with a possible D match to TRBD2 (6 bases). CDR3 length: 15 amino acids. Germline lookup yields CDR1 SEHNR and CDR2 FQNEAQ (reference sequence). The V end lost 3 bases, the J end lost 0 bases, and 10 bases lay between the germline ends. The CDR3 here is CASSLAGTSTDTQYF. For the CDR3, the DNA is TGTGCCAGCAGCTTGGCCGGGACTAGCACAGATACGCAGTATTTT. The complete variable domain, with remaining parts taken from reference TRBV7-9 and TRBJ2-3, reads DTGVSQNPRHKITKRGQNVTFRCDPISEHNRLYWYRQTLGQGPEFLTYFQNEAQLEKSRLLSDRFSAERPKGSFSTLEIQRTEQGDSAMYLCASSLAGTSTDTQYFGPGTRLTVL.